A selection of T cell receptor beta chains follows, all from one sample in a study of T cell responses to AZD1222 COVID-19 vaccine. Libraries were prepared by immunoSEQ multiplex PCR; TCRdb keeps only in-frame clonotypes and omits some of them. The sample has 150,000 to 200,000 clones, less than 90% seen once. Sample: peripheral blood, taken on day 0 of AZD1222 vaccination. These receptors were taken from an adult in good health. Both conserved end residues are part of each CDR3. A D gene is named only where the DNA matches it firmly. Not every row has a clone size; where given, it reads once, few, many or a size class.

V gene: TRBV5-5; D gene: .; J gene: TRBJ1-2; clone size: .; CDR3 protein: CASSGNGGYGYTF; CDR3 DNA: TGTGCCAGTTCAGGGAACGGGGGCTATGGCTACACCTTC
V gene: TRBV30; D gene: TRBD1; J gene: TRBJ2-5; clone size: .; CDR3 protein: CAWSVPGGLKETQYF; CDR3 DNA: TGTGCCTGGAGTGTACCAGGGGGATTGAAAGAGACCCAGTACTTC
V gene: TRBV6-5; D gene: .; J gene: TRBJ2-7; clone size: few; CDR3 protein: CASRTAELANYEQYF; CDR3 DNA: TGTGCCAGCAGGACAGCGGAACTAGCAAACTACGAGCAGTACTTC
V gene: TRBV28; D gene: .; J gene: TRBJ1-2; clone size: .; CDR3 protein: CASKEGPGYGYTF; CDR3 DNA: TGTGCCAGCAAGGAGGGCCCTGGCTATGGCTACACCTTC
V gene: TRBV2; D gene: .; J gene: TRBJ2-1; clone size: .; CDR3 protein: CASRGFRGGNEQFF; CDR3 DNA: TGTGCCAGCAGGGGGTTCCGTGGGGGCAATGAGCAGTTCTTC
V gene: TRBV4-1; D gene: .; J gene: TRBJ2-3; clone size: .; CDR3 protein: CASSQSPGLGPGYF; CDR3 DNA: TGCGCCAGCAGCCAATCACCGGGACTCGGGCCTGGGTATTTT
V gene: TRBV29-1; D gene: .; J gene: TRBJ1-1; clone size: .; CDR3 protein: CSVENTEAFF; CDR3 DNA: TGCAGCGTAGAGAACACTGAAGCTTTCTTT
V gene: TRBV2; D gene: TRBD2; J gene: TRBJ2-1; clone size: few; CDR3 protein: CASSRTSGSYNEQFF; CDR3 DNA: TGTGCCAGCAGTAGGACTAGCGGGAGCTACAATGAGCAGTTCTTC
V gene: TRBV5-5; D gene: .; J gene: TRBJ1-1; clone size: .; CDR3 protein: CASSPDGQEYTEAFF; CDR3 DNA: TGTGCCAGCAGCCCTGATGGGCAGGAGTACACTGAAGCTTTCTTT
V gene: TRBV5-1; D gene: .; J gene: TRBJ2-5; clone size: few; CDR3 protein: CASSLGVARYF; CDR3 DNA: TGCGCCAGCAGCTTGGGGGTAGCCAGGTACTTC
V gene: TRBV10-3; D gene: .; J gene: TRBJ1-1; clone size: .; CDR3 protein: CAITLGGGTEAFF; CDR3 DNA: TGTGCCATCACCTTAGGAGGGGGCACTGAAGCTTTCTTT
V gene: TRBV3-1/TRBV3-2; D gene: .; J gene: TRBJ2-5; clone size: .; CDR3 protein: CASSLGVQETQYF; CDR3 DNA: TGTGCCAGCAGCCTCGGGGTACAAGAGACCCAGTACTTC
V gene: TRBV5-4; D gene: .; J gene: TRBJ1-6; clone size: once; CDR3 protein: CASSRRTVSYNSPLHF; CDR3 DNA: TGTGCCAGCAGCCGTAGGACAGTCTCCTATAATTCACCCCTCCACTTT
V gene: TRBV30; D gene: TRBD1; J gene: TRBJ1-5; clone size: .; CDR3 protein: CAWSVDGTANQPQHF; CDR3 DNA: TGTGCCTGGAGTGTAGATGGGACAGCTAATCAGCCCCAGCATTTT
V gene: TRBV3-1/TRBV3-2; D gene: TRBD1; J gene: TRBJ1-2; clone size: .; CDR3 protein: CASSLTGQTGGRGYTF; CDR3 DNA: TGTGCCAGCAGCCTCACAGGACAGACAGGGGGCCGGGGCTACACCTTC
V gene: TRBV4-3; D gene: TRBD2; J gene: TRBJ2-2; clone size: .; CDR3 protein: CASSPGTSGIDTGELFF; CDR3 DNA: TGCGCCAGCAGCCCCGGGACTAGCGGGATCGACACCGGGGAGCTGTTTTTT
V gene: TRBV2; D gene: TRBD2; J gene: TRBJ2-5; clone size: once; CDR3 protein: CASRGVIAGRQETQYF; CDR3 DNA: TGTGCCAGCAGGGGCGTAATAGCGGGGCGGCAAGAGACCCAGTACTTC
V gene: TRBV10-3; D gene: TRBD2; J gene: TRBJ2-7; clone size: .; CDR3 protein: CAISTRTSSHEQYF; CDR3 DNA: TGTGCCATCAGCACAAGGACTAGCTCCCACGAGCAGTACTTC
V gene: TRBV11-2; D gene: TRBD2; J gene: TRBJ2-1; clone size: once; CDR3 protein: CASSLVAGGLNEQFF; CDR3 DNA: TGTGCCAGCAGCTTAGTTGCGGGAGGGCTCAATGAGCAGTTCTTC
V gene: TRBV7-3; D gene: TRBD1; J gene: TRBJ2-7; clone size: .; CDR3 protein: CASSPRQGALEQYF; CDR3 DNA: TGTGCCAGCAGCCCAAGACAGGGGGCGCTTGAGCAGTACTTC
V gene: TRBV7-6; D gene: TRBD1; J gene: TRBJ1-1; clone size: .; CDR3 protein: CASSLGDRAGTEAFF; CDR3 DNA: TGTGCCAGCAGCTTAGGAGACAGGGCGGGCACTGAAGCTTTCTTT
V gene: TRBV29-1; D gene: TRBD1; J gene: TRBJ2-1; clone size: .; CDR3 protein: CSVADYRGNEQFF; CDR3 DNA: TGCAGCGTCGCCGATTACAGGGGCAATGAGCAGTTCTTC
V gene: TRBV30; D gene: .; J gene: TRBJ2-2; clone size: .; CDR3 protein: CAWTTTGPRAGELFF; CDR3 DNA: TGTGCCTGGACCACCACGGGACCCCGAGCCGGGGAGCTGTTTTTT
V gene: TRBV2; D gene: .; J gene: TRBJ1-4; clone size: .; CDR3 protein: CASSEVQGSREKLFF; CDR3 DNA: TGTGCCAGCAGTGAAGTACAGGGTAGTCGGGAAAAACTGTTTTTT
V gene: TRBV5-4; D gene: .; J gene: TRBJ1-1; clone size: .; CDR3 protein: CASSPRQQMNTEAFF; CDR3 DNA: TGTGCCAGCAGCCCCCGACAGCAAATGAACACTGAAGCTTTCTTT
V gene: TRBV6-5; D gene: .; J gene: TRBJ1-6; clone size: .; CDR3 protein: CASSYSTQKNSPLHF; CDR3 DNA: TGTGCCAGCAGTTACTCGACCCAGAAAAATTCACCCCTCCACTTT
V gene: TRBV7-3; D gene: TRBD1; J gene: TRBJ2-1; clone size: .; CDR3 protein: CASSGQGNEQFF; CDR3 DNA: TGTGCCAGCAGCGGACAGGGGAATGAGCAGTTCTTC
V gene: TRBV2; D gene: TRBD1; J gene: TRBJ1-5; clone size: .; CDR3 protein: CASSYRQGAGNQPQHF; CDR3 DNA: TGTGCCAGCAGTTACCGACAGGGGGCAGGCAATCAGCCCCAGCATTTT
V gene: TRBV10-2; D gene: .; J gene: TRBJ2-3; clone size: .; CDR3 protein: CASSESRGVGTDTQYF; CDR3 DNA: TGCGCCAGCAGTGAGTCGAGAGGGGTCGGCACAGATACGCAGTATTTT
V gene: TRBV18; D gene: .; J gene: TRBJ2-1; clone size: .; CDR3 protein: CASSPPVRGSYNEQFF; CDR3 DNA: TGTGCCAGCTCACCACCGGTACGGGGATCCTACAATGAGCAGTTCTTC
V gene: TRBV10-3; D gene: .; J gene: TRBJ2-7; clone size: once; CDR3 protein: CAISDISGRRAEQYF; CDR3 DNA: TGTGCCATCAGTGATATCTCAGGGCGGCGAGCCGAGCAGTACTTC
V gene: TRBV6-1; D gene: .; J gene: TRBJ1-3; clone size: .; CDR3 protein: CASSEARRASGNTIYF; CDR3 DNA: TGTGCCAGCAGTGAAGCGCGAAGGGCCTCTGGAAACACCATATATTTT
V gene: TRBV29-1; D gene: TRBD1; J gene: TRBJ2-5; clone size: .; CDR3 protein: CSATGAQETQYF; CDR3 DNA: TGCAGCGCTACAGGGGCCCAAGAGACCCAGTACTTC
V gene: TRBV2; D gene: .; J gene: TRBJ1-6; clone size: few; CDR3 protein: CASSAGAPEYSPLHF; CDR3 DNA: TGTGCCAGCAGTGCCGGAGCCCCGGAGTATTCACCCCTCCACTTT
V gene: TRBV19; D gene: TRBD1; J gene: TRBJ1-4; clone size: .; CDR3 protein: CASSPDRVNEKLFF; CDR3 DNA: TGTGCCAGTAGTCCCGACAGGGTTAATGAAAAACTGTTTTTT
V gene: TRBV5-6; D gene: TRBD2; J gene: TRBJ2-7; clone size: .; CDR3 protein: CASSSGLAGDEQYF; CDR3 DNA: TGTGCCAGCAGTTCCGGACTAGCGGGAGACGAGCAGTACTTC
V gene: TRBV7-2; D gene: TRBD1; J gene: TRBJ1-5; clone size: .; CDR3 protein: CASRPGTGVNQPQHF; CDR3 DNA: TGTGCCAGCAGACCAGGGACAGGGGTAAATCAGCCCCAGCATTTT
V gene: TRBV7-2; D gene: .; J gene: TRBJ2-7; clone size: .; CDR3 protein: CASSLPRVAPQQYF; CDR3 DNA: TGTGCCAGCAGCTTACCCAGGGTAGCGCCCCAGCAGTACTTC
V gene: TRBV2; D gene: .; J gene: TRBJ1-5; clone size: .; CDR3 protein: CASSESRESNQPQHF; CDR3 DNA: TGTGCCAGCAGTGAATCCAGGGAGAGCAATCAGCCCCAGCATTTT
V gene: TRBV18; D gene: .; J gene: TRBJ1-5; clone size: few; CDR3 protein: CASSPDYSGQPQHF; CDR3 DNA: TGTGCCAGCTCACCTGACTATTCGGGTCAGCCCCAGCATTTT
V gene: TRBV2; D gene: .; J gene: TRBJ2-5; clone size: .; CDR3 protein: CASNGGSLGETQYF; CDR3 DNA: TGTGCCAGCAATGGAGGGTCCCTTGGGGAGACCCAGTACTTC
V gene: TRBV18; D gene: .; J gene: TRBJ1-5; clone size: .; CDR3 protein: CASSPQGIGGGQPQHF; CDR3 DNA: TGTGCCAGCTCACCACAGGGGATCGGGGGTGGTCAGCCCCAGCATTTT
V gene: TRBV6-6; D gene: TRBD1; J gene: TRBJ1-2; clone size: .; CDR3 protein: CASSPLDRALSNYGYTF; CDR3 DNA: TGTGCCAGCAGTCCCCTGGACAGGGCCCTTTCTAACTATGGCTACACCTTC
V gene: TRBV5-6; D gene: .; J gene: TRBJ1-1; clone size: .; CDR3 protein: CASSLPGAYTEAFF; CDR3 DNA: TGTGCCAGCAGCTTGCCAGGGGCGTACACTGAAGCTTTCTTT
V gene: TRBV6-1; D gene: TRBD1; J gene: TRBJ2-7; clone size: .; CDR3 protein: CASSDAGGRYEQYF; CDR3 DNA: TGTGCCAGCAGTGATGCAGGGGGCAGGTACGAGCAGTACTTC
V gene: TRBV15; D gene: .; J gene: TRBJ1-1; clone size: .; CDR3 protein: CATSGGNVGPEAFF; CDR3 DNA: TGTGCCACCAGCGGTGGTAACGTGGGTCCTGAAGCTTTCTTT
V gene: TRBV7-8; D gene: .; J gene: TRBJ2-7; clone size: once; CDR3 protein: CASSRTLTYEQYF; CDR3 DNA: TGTGCCAGCAGCCGAACTCTAACCTACGAGCAGTACTTC
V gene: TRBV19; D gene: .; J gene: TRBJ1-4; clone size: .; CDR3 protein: CASSLFTEKLFF; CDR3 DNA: TGTGCCAGTAGCCTTTTTACTGAAAAACTGTTTTTT
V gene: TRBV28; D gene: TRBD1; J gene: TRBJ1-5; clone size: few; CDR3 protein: CASSLDRGSLSNQPQHF; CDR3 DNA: TGTGCCAGCAGTTTAGACAGGGGGAGCCTTAGCAATCAGCCCCAGCATTTT
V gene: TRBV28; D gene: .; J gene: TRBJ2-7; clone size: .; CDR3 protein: CASGKIQVGREQYF; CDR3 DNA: TGTGCCAGCGGCAAGATACAGGTTGGGAGGGAGCAGTACTTC
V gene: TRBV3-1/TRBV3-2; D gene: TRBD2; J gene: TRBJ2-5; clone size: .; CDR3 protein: CASSLAPSGIRETQYF; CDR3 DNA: TGTGCCAGCAGCCTGGCCCCTAGCGGGATTAGAGAGACCCAGTACTTC
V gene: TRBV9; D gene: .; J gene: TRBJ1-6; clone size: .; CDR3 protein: CASREDSRGNSPLHF; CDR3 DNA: TGTGCCAGCAGAGAAGACAGTAGAGGTAATTCACCCCTCCACTTT
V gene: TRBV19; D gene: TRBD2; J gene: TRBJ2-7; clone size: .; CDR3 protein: CASSIAGLADSYEQYF; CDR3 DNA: TGTGCCAGTAGTATCGCCGGACTAGCGGACTCCTACGAGCAGTACTTC
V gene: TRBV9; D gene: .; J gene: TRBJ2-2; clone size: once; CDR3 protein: CASSVGNLNTGELFF; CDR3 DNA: TGTGCCAGCAGCGTAGGGAACCTGAACACCGGGGAGCTGTTTTTT
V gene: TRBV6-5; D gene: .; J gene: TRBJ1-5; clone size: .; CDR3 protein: CASSPLTAGQPQHF; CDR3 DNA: TGTGCCAGCAGTCCCCTTACCGCCGGTCAGCCCCAGCATTTT